A single sample gave rise to the 28 T cell receptor beta chains below, sequenced in a study of T cells in Graves' hyperthyroidism and ophthalmopathy. Using RNA transcripts as the source, TCR beta CDR3 regions were amplified. A set of HTBI primers served as the primers for a first-round RT-PCR of the TCR CDR3. Each CDR3 protein gets one entry after TCRdb re-called the multiplex PCR reads with MiXCR. There are some 760,000 distinct CDR3 sequences in the sample; around 13% occur only once, and 10% to 13% lies in the top ten. The sequencing sample was made of blood. These TCRs come from a woman younger than 35 with Graves' hyperthyroidism.

The J gene is TRBJ2-7, the V gene TRBV28; D possibly matches TRBD1 or TRBD2 (5 bases each). V shed 5 bases and J shed 2 bases, with 13 bases lying between them. Germline loops: CDR1 MDHEN, CDR2 SYDVKM. The CDR3 contains 14 residues. As DNA, the CDR3 is TGTGCCAGCAGTATGGGGACCGAGACCTACGAGCAGTACTTC. It specifies CASSMGTETYEQYF.

This clonotype was seen more than once but under ten times. The chain links TRBV6-2 or TRBV6-3 to TRBJ2-5; 7 nucleotides agree with TRBD1. Germline V CDR1 and CDR2: MNHEY, SVGEGT. J gave up 13 bases and V 6 bases, and 8 bases lay outside the gene matches. This CDR3 has 11 residues. In nucleotides, the CDR3 is TGTGCCAGCAGGAGGGACAGCATTACGTACTTC. It yields the protein CASRRDSITYF.

In this sample, this clonotype turned up a few times. The chain joins TRBV2 to TRBJ2-6, with 7 bases that match TRBD2. The CDR3 sequence is 18 residues long. The germline gives CDR1 SNHLY, CDR2 FYNNEI. The trim removed 4 bases at V and 0 bases at J, leaving 9 bases unmatched. The chain's CDR3 is CASSGLGLSLSGANVLTF. The CDR3 DNA is TGTGCCAGCAGTGGTTTGGGACTAAGCCTCTCTGGGGCCAACGTCCTGACTTTC.

This clonotype appeared many times. CDR3 DNA: TGTGCCAGCAGCGCTCTTAGTCTCAGCTCCTACAATGAGCAGTTCTTC. It codes for CASSALSLSSYNEQFF. The chain links TRBV28 to TRBJ2-1; D unclear. The length of the CDR3 is 16 residues. Trimming removed 6 bases at V and 0 bases at J, with 15 bases between. The germline V gene has CDR1 MDHEN and CDR2 SYDVKM.

In this sample, this clonotype turned up many times. This sequence joins TRBV6-1 and TRBJ1-2; 11 nucleotides match TRBD1. This CDR3 comprises 15 residues. J was trimmed by 2 bases and V by 5 bases; bases with no gene match: 4. The germline CDR1 and CDR2 sequences are MNHNS and SASEGT. The CDR3, as DNA: TGTGCCAGCAGTAGCGGGACAGGGGGGAACTATGGCTACACCTTC. It codes for CASSSGTGGNYGYTF.

This clonotype was seen repeatedly, ten times or more. The V gene is TRBV30, the J gene TRBJ2-5; D assignment may be TRBD1 or TRBD2 (5 bases each). Trimming removed 1 base at V and 0 bases at J, with 12 bases between. The CDR3 has 15 amino acids. Germline values: CDR1 GTSNPN, CDR2 SVGIG (reference sequence). In DNA, the CDR3 is TGTGCCTGGAGTGGGGGGAGAGGGTACCAAGAGACCCAGTACTTC. Translating gives CAWSGGRGYQETQYF.

This chain uses TRBV5-5 with TRBJ1-1, with 10 bases lining up with TRBD1. Per germline, CDR1 SGHKS and CDR2 YYEKEE (reference sequence). The CDR3 runs to 15 residues. The V gene end was trimmed by 3 bases and the J gene end by 4 bases; junction bases not matched to a gene: 6. The CDR3 loop is CASSSSGQGVTEAFF. The CDR3, as DNA: TGTGCCAGCAGCTCAAGTGGACAGGGGGTCACTGAAGCTTTCTTT.

This clonotype was detected ten times or more. The chain couples TRBV9 to TRBJ2-7, with D perhaps matching TRBD1 or TRBD2 (5 bases each). The germline V and J ends were trimmed by 2 bases and 2 bases, with 11 bases remaining between them. Looked up from germline, CDR1 is SGDLS and CDR2 is YYNGEE. CDR3 length equals 14 residues. As DNA, the CDR3 is TGTGCCAGCAGCGTTGGGACCACAACCTACGAGCAGTACTTC. Translated, it gives CASSVGTTTYEQYF.

There are many counts of this clonotype. This chain uses TRBV7-2 with TRBJ2-7, with D possibly being TRBD1 (6 bases). The CDR3 runs 12 residues. Trimming shortened V by 4 bases and J by 6 bases, and 10 bases separated the two germline ends. From germline, CDR1 is SGHTA and CDR2 FQGNSA. The CDR3 DNA reads as TGTGCCAGCAGCTCCAGGGGAGCCGAGCAGTACTTC. This translates into CASSSRGAEQYF.

Ten or more counts support this clonotype. This chain links TRBV28 with TRBJ2-1; 9 bases agree with TRBD1. The germline V gene encodes CDR1 MDHEN and CDR2 SYDVKM. CDR3 length: 14 residues. With V trimmed by 7 bases and J by 4 bases, 5 bases remained unmatched. The CDR3 loop reads CASIRDRDYNEQFF. In DNA, the CDR3 is TGTGCCAGCATCCGGGACAGGGATTACAATGAGCAGTTCTTC.

The table lists this clonotype with many counts. The chain carries TRBV12-3 or TRBV12-4 and TRBJ2-6, with D tentatively TRBD1 (5 bases). The V and J ends lost 2 bases and 4 bases respectively, with 9 bases between them. The CDR3 contains 15 residues. The CDR3 reads CASSLLQAGANVLTF. The CDR3 bases are TGTGCCAGCAGTTTATTACAGGCGGGGGCCAACGTCCTGACTTTC.

The rearrangement uses TRBV15 and TRBJ2-4, with no clear D. Germline CDR1 LNHNV, CDR2 YYDKDF (reference sequence). V was clipped by 1 base and J by 0 bases, with 10 bases between them. The CDR3 length is 16 residues. In DNA, the CDR3 is TGTGCCACCAGCAGAGCCGACACCCTAGCCAAAAACATTCAGTACTTC. This gives the protein CATSRADTLAKNIQYF.

This rearrangement joins TRBV12-3 or TRBV12-4 to TRBJ1-2; D is uncertain. This CDR3 spans 12 amino acids. V was shortened by 3 bases and J by 2 bases, with 4 bases between the two germline ends. CDR3 coding DNA: TGTGCCAGCAGTTTTCGGAACTATGGCTACACCTTC. Its protein product is CASSFRNYGYTF.

This rearrangement joins TRBV6-6 to TRBJ1-3; D is unclear. Trimming took off 2 bases at V and 0 bases at J, with 8 bases between the two ends. The CDR3 loop spans 15 amino acids. From germline, CDR1 is MNHNY and CDR2 SVGAGI (reference sequence). CDR3 loop: CASSYEGASGNTIYF. CDR3 nucleotides: TGTGCCAGCAGTTACGAGGGCGCCTCTGGAAACACCATATATTTT.

This clonotype has more than one count but fewer than ten. The chain is built from TRBV12-3 or TRBV12-4 and TRBJ2-1; TRBD2 agrees at 10 bases. J gave up 10 bases and V 2 bases, and 5 bases lay outside the gene matches. The CDR3 covers 14 residues. The CDR3 loop reads CASSLRLAGEEQFF. CDR3 nucleotide sequence: TGTGCCAGCAGTTTAAGGCTAGCGGGAGAGGAGCAGTTCTTC.

This clonotype was found a few times. V gene TRBV6-1 combines with J gene TRBJ1-2; maybe TRBD1 (5 bases). CDR3 size: 13 residues. Trimming left V 8 bases short and J 6 bases short, with 16 bases between. Per germline, CDR1 MNHNS and CDR2 SASEGT. The CDR3 loop is CASRVGRDDGYTF. In DNA form, the CDR3 reads TGTGCCAGCCGGGTGGGTAGGGACGATGGCTACACCTTC.

This clonotype has more than one count but fewer than ten. The chain recombines TRBV29-1 with TRBJ2-7; D is unclear. The ends were cut back, 5 bases at V and 2 bases at J, with 13 bases in the middle. The V gene's germline CDR1 is SQVTM and CDR2 ANQGSEA. The CDR3 length is 13 residues. Here the CDR3 DNA reads TGCAGCGTTTCTCCCCTCAACACCTACGAGCAGTACTTC. This translates into CSVSPLNTYEQYF.

This clonotype was counted only a few times. The J gene is TRBJ1-2, the V gene TRBV6-1, with 9 bases lining up with TRBD1. The CDR3 sequence is 14 residues long. The germline V gene has CDR1 MNHNS and CDR2 SASEGT. V dropped 6 bases and J dropped 4; count of bases not matched to a gene: 6. The CDR3 sequence: CASRNRGLSYGYTF. The CDR3 bases are TGTGCCAGCAGGAACAGGGGGCTCAGCTATGGCTACACCTTC.

Note on this clonotype: A much bigger clone sits one base away, suggesting this may be a read error. The V and J genes are TRBV6-2 or TRBV6-3 and TRBJ1-1; D uncertain. This CDR3 has 11 amino acids. Trimming stripped 3 bases from V and 9 bases from J, with 8 bases between. The germline CDR1 and CDR2 sequences are MNHEY and SVGEGT. This CDR3 is CASSYGSKAFF. CDR3 bases: TGTGCCAGCAGTTATGGATCGAAAGCTTTCTTT.

This clonotype came up a few times. The V gene is TRBV19, the J gene TRBJ2-3; possibly TRBD1 for D (6 bases). Germline values: CDR1 LNHDA, CDR2 SQIVND (reference sequence). Trimming shortened V by 2 bases and J by 5 bases, and 8 bases separated the two germline ends. This CDR3 contains 13 residues. CDR3 in amino acids: CASSIRQVDTQYF. The CDR3 region has the DNA TGTGCCAGTAGTATACGACAGGTAGATACGCAGTATTTT.

This clonotype was seen many times. The rearrangement joins TRBV30 to TRBJ2-1; TRBD2 aligns across 13 bases. Germline V gives CDR1 GTSNPN, CDR2 SVGIG (reference sequence). Trimming took 0 bases from V and 0 from J; bases not matched to a gene: 8. CDR3 length: 19 amino acids. This CDR3 is CAWSVITSGRGSSYNEQFF. The CDR3 bases are TGTGCCTGGAGTGTAATAACTAGCGGGAGGGGGAGCTCCTACAATGAGCAGTTCTTC.

This rearrangement joins TRBV19 to TRBJ2-2; no definite D call. The CDR3 covers 17 residues. The germline V gene encodes CDR1 LNHDA and CDR2 SQIVND (reference sequence). V was pared by 5 bases and J by 0 bases, with 16 bases between. CDR3 in DNA: TGTGCCAGTAGTTGGCGTGCCCAATCGGCGAACACCGGGGAGCTGTTTTTT. Residues: CASSWRAQSANTGELFF. Combining the CDR3 with reference TRBV19 and TRBJ2-2 gives the whole variable domain DGGITQSPKYLFRKEGQNVTLSCEQNLNHDAMYWYRQDPGQGLRLIYYSQIVNDFQKGDIAEGYSVSREKKESFPLTVTSAQKNPTAFYLCASSWRAQSANTGELFFGEGSRLTVL.

In this sample, this clonotype turned up many times. The chain combines TRBV7-3 with TRBJ2-1; 10 bases agree with TRBD2. The CDR3 sequence is 15 residues long. Trimming at V came to 2 bases and at J to 10 bases, leaving 8 bases not matched to a gene. The V gene's germline CDR1 is SGHTA and CDR2 FQGTGA. The chain's CDR3 is CASSLAGLARDEQFF. DNA for the CDR3: TGTGCCAGCAGCTTAGCGGGACTAGCGAGGGACGAGCAGTTCTTC.

The chain is built from TRBV29-1 and TRBJ1-2; perhaps TRBD1 as D (5 bases). Trimming removed 6 bases from V and 4 bases from J, with 18 bases in between. The CDR3 length is 14 residues. The germline gives CDR1 SQVTM, CDR2 ANQGSEA. This chain's CDR3 is CSVMDRGDFYGYTF. CDR3 bases: TGCAGCGTCATGGACCGGGGGGATTTCTATGGCTACACCTTC. The full variable domain, completed using reference TRBV29-1 and TRBJ1-2, is SAVISQKPSRDICQRGTSLTIQCQVDSQVTMMFWYRQQPGQSLTLIATANQGSEATYESGFVIDKFPISRPNLTFSTLTVSNMSPEDSSIYLCSVMDRGDFYGYTFGSGTRLTVV.

This clonotype turned up a few times. This chain joins TRBV4-1 and TRBJ1-1; D call uncertain. The germline V and J ends were trimmed by 0 bases and 3 bases, with 11 bases remaining between them. From germline, CDR1 is MGHRA and CDR2 YSYEKL. The CDR3 contains 15 residues. CDR3 nucleotide sequence: TGCGCCAGCAGCCAAGATAATGGGGTTGACACTGAAGCTTTCTTT. Its protein product is CASSQDNGVDTEAFF.

This clonotype has only a few counts. V usage is TRBV4-1 and J usage is TRBJ2-5, with 8 bases fitting TRBD2. The junction had 5 bases not matched to a gene; V was cut back by 1 base and J by 1 base. Germline V gene lookup returns CDR1 MGHRA and CDR2 YSYEKL. The CDR3 spans 16 residues. The DNA of the CDR3 is TGCGCCAGCAGCCAAGGGCCGACTAGCGTCCAAGAGACCCAGTACTTC. Protein: CASSQGPTSVQETQYF.

This clonotype was detected many times. The CDR3 region is CSALGLATGELFF. The CDR3 coding sequence is TGCAGTGCACTGGGACTTGCCACCGGGGAGCTGTTTTTT. The V call is TRBV20-1, the J call TRBJ2-2; the D gene is possibly TRBD2 (6 bases). CDR3 length: 13 residues. V lost 6 bases, J lost 4 bases, and 12 bases lay in between. Per the germline V gene, CDR1 is DFQATT and CDR2 is SNEGSKA (reference sequence).

This clonotype was detected a few times. The chain joins TRBV10-3 to TRBJ1-5; possible D gene TRBD1, 6 bases. The CDR3 runs 16 residues. CDR1 is ENHRY, CDR2 SYGVKD, per germline. V was clipped by 2 bases and J by 6 bases, with 17 bases between them. CDR3 bases: TGTGCCATCAGTGAGGGGTGGACAGTGGATGGTCAGCCCCAGCATTTT. Its translation is CAISEGWTVDGQPQHF.